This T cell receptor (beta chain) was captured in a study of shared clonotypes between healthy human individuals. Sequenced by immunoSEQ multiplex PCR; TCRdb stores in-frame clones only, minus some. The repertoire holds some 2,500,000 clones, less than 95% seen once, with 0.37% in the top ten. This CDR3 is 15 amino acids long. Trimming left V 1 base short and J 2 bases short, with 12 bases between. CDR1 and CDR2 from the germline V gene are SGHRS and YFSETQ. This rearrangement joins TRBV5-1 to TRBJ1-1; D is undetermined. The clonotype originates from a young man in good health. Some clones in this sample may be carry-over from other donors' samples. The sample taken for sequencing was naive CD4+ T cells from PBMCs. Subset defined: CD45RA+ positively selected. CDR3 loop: CASSLRADPNTEAFF. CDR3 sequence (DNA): TGCGCCAGCAGCTTGAGGGCCGATCCAAACACTGAAGCTTTCTTT.